The rows below give T cell receptor beta chains drawn from one sample of a study of beta chain features in type 1 diabetes. TCRdb keeps only in-frame clones here, not all; method: immunoSEQ multiplex PCR. The repertoire holds 500,000 to 700,000 clones, with roughly 16% as singletons. The sample consisted of naive CD4+ T cells from blood. Receptors originate from a man aged 18 to 35 in good health. CDR3s include the opening cysteine and the closing phenylalanine or tryptophan. The D gene is left open where the match is weak. Not every row has a clone size; where given, it reads once, few, many or a size class.

J: TRBJ2-7; D: .; V: TRBV25-1; size: .; DNA: TGTGCCAGCAGTACAGGGAGCGAGCAGTACTTC; CDR3: CASSTGSEQYF
J: TRBJ2-3; D: TRBD2; V: TRBV9; size: .; DNA: TGTGCCAGCAGCGCGCAATTAGCGGGGGGGACAGATACGCAGTATTTT; CDR3: CASSAQLAGGTDTQYF
J: TRBJ2-5; D: .; V: TRBV7-9; size: .; DNA: TGTGCCAGCAGCTACGCTGGGATTCAAGAGACCCAGTACTTC; CDR3: CASSYAGIQETQYF
J: TRBJ2-3; D: .; V: TRBV7-9; size: few; DNA: TGTGCCAGCAGCTCGTCAACAGATACGCAGTATTTT; CDR3: CASSSSTDTQYF
J: TRBJ1-2; D: .; V: TRBV9; size: .; DNA: TGTGCCAGCAGCGGCCGACAGGCGCACTATGGCTACACCTTC; CDR3: CASSGRQAHYGYTF
J: TRBJ2-7; D: .; V: TRBV7-6; size: .; DNA: TGTGCCAGCAGCTTAGCGGGGGGGACAGCATCCTACGAGCAGTACTTC; CDR3: CASSLAGGTASYEQYF
J: TRBJ1-4; D: .; V: TRBV4-1; size: .; DNA: TGCGCCAGCAGCCTCATCCATTATAGGGAAAAACTGTTTTTT; CDR3: CASSLIHYREKLFF
J: TRBJ2-2; D: TRBD1; V: TRBV4-3; size: few; DNA: TGCGCCAGCAGCCGGTACGACAGGGGGCGAACCGGGGAGCTGTTTTTT; CDR3: CASSRYDRGRTGELFF
J: TRBJ2-3; D: .; V: TRBV5-5; size: .; DNA: TGTGCCAGCAGCTCTCAGGGGAGGGATACGCAGTATTTT; CDR3: CASSSQGRDTQYF
J: TRBJ2-7; D: .; V: TRBV5-1; size: .; DNA: TGCGCCAGCAGCTTCCGACCCGCCACAACCACCCACGAGCAGTACTTC; CDR3: CASSFRPATTTHEQYF
J: TRBJ2-5; D: .; V: TRBV18; size: .; DNA: TGTGCCAGCTCACCTAAAGAGGAGACCCAGTACTTC; CDR3: CASSPKEETQYF